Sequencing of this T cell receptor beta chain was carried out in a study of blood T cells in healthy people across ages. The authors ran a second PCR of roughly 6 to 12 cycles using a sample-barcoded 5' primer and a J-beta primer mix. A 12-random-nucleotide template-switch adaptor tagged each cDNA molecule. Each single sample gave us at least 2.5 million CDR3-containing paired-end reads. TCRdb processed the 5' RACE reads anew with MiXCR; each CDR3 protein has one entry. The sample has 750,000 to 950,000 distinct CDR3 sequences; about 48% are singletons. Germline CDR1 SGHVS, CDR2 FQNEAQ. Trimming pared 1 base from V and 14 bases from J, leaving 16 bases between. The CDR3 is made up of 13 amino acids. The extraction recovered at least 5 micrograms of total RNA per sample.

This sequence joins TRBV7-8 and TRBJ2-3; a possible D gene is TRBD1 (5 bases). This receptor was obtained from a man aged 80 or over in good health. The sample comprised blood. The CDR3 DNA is TGTGCCAGCAGCTTAGAGCGAGACAGATACGCGTATTTT. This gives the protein CASSLERDRYAYF.